This T cell receptor (beta chain) was sequenced during a study of shared clonotypes between healthy human individuals (dated by TCRdb to the early 2020s). With respect to the entire study: The cohort comprised a couple of women and a few men aged 18 to 49 years. For each donor, CD4 naive and CD4 memory were each given three plates, CD8 naive was given two plates, and CD8 memory was given one plate. To estimate repertoire size and how much clonotype sharing occurs between individuals, the study deeply sequenced the blood TCR repertoires of several healthy adults. To increase sequencing depth and limit assay-specific biases, TCR repertoire library preparation and sequencing were carried out by different laboratories using diverse techniques. Between about 0.85 and 9.5 billion PBMCs per donor were obtained by leukapheresis.

Concerning this clone itself: Its antigen target is currently unknown. Base quality data are lacking; no much larger clone is found one base away.

Paper-wide results and their limitations: Because the study included a small number of donors, the genetic and exposure-history diversity represented was limited. Compared with non-shared clonotypes, the clonotypes found in all four sorted-subset donors had higher generation probabilities. Pairwise subsampling led to the expectation that sequencing depth would affect the degree of clonotype sharing among donors. Sharing across a few donors was observed for approximately 5% of naive CD4, under 4% of naive CD8, 2% to 2.5% of memory CD4, and about 0.4% of memory CD8 clonotypes. Incomplete sequencing was indicated by rarefaction of sorted-subset datasets, despite the large sequencing depth. Sampling was limited to blood, and TCR repertoires in tissue likely differ from TCR repertoires in blood. Estimated clonotype richness was generally larger for naive than for memory subsets.

The donors were healthy, HIV-negative adults with no recently reported acute infections or vaccinations. Only Caucasian adults living in Nashville, Tennessee, USA were represented among the donors. Magnetic negative selection was used to enrich CD4+ T cells, after which naive cells were positively selected on CD45RA and the negative fraction became the memory subset. Blood was obtained by leukapheresis, after which PBMCs were separated by Ficoll-Histopaque density gradient centrifugation and cryopreserved in liquid nitrogen vapor phase. Analytical flow cytometry was used to check the purity and quantity of each magnetically sorted T cell population. Genomic DNA was isolated from each sorted fraction and quantified by UV absorbance on a Nanodrop 2000c. CDR1 and CDR2 are drawn from the germline V gene: SGHTA, FQGTGA. Clipping removes 5 bases from V and 8 bases from J, with 11 as the unmatched junction base count. From the cysteine up to the phenylalanine, the CDR3 has a length of 15 residues. Only the CDR3 DNA is retained, 45 bases long and in frame from the first base.

TCR CDR3 regions were amplified from genomic DNA by multiplex PCR using the deep immunoSEQ assay. For each cell subset, the extracted genomic DNA was distributed evenly across all wells of several immunoSEQ 96-well plates, and each plate served as one replicate. For sorted subsets, 150 to 200 ng genomic DNA, equal to 25,000 to 35,000 T cell genomes, was loaded into each replicate PCR. Purified libraries were measured with a Qubit 3.0 fluorometer, size-checked on a Bioanalyzer 2100, and measured again with the KAPA Library Quantification kit. A separate single-read 150-cycle Illumina NextSeq 550 flow cell was used to sequence each immunoSEQ 96-well plate. Under the source paper's analysis protocol: Because only junctional sequences without quality scores were contained in the immunoSEQ output, filtering matching that applied to full-length reads could not be performed. Sequences were annotated with PyIR, a Python wrapper for IgBLAST v1.9, using IMGT germline references to assign V/J genes and CDR3. Any read was removed if the V/J assignment was weak (E-value above 1e-6), the CDR3 was missing, or the read contained stop codons, out-of-frame junctions, or ambiguous translated residues. V3J clonotypes were defined as sequences sharing an identical inferred V gene, J gene, and CDR3 amino acid sequence. The percentage overlap between two repertoires was calculated by dividing the number of shared unique clonotypes by the size of the smaller repertoire. Richness of each repertoire was evaluated using RTK rarefaction, the Chao1 estimator, and Recon v2.1 estimates of unobserved clonotypes. OLGA was used to compute generation probabilities for all TCRbeta clonotypes that the gDNA method yielded from a few donors. Not all clones reach the TCRdb copy of this immuneACCESS table, which keeps in-frame sequences only. Checked studies attribute under half of the gap to unresolved V genes and leave the rest unexplained. The V and J calls and the clone size are those of that table, but D and trimming were determined from the DNA. The sample contains roughly 2.2 million clones, approximately 90% of them found a single time. About 0.36% of the sample rests with the top ten.

Material for sequencing was naive CD4+ T cells from PBMCs. The cell subset or site label for this specimen denotes: CD45RA+ positively selected. This TCR was recovered from a man aged 18 to 30 in good health. Some clones in this sample may be carry-over from other donors' samples. The chain was built from TRBV7-3 and TRBJ2-2; 7 central nucleotides agree with TRBD2. The CDR3 here reads CASSPPGGLSGELFF. The sequenced DNA: TGTGCCAGCAGCCCCCCCGGGGGGTTAAGTGGGGAGCTGTTTTTT.